The entry below gives a single T cell receptor beta chain sequence along with its context. Libraries were prepared by immunoSEQ multiplex PCR; TCRdb keeps only in-frame clonotypes and omits some of them. The sample shows 71,000 or so clones, 85% to 90% of them seen only once. This entry belongs to a study of OX40 agonist ivuxolimab in advanced cancers. CDR3 size: 15 residues. The germline V gene has CDR1 SGHTA and CDR2 FQGNSA. V gave up 2 bases and J gave up 4 bases, with 14 bases separating them. The sequencing used CD4+ or CD8+ T cells sorted from blood, collected in a trial of the OX40 agonist ivuxolimab. The clonotype originates from an adult with an advanced solid tumor such as melanoma, head and neck, liver or kidney cancer. The rearrangement joins TRBV7-2 to TRBJ2-5, with D maybe TRBD2 (5 bases). The CDR3 sequence: CASSLTGMRSETQYF. The CDR3 DNA is TGTGCCAGCAGCTTAACCGGGATGAGATCAGAGACCCAGTACTTC. The whole variable domain, remainder taken from reference TRBV7-2 and TRBJ2-5, is GAGVSQSPSNKVTEKGKDVELRCDPISGHTALYWYRQSLGQGLEFLIYFQGNSAPDKSGLPSDRFSAERTGGSVSTLTIQRTQQEDSAVYLCASSLTGMRSETQYFGPGTRLLVL.